Listed below are T cell receptor beta chains from one sample, sequenced in a study of cytomegalovirus exposure and HLA in healthy donors. Sequencing used immunoSEQ multiplex PCR; TCRdb keeps in-frame clones, though not all of them. Of 150,000 to 180,000 clones listed, around 75% were seen once; the top ten hold over 1.3%. The sample was PBMCs. Receptors originate from a man aged 18-30 years in good health and CMV-seronegative. Each CDR3 is given with its conserved first and last residue. Fields, in order: CDR3 DNA, CDR3 protein, J gene, D gene, clone size, V gene. D genes are given only for firm matches. Expanded clones get a size class; other rows say once, few or many, or leave the size out.

cdr3_nt: TGTGCCAGCAGTTACTCGATTACAGCTAACTATGGCTACACCTTC
cdr3_aa: CASSYSITANYGYTF
j_call: TRBJ1-2
d_call: .
clone_size: .
v_call: TRBV6-5

cdr3_nt: TGTGCCAGCAGTGCCTCTAGCGGGAGAATCGATGAGCAGTTCTTC
cdr3_aa: CASSASSGRIDEQFF
j_call: TRBJ2-1
d_call: TRBD2
clone_size: .
v_call: TRBV6-4

cdr3_nt: TGTGCCAGCTCACCATCGGTCGGTGGGGCCAACGTCCTGACTTTC
cdr3_aa: CASSPSVGGANVLTF
j_call: TRBJ2-6
d_call: .
clone_size: few
v_call: TRBV18

cdr3_nt: TGCGCCAGCAGCCGGGACCGGACAGGGATTTGGAGAAGCACAGATACGCAGTATTTT
cdr3_aa: CASSRDRTGIWRSTDTQYF
j_call: TRBJ2-3
d_call: TRBD1
clone_size: few
v_call: TRBV5-1

cdr3_nt: TGTGCCTGGGGACCTGCTCGGGGACTAGCGGGCTCCTACGAGCAGTACTTC
cdr3_aa: CAWGPARGLAGSYEQYF
j_call: TRBJ2-7
d_call: TRBD2
clone_size: few
v_call: TRBV30

cdr3_nt: .
cdr3_aa: CTSSQVGRGTYYEQYF
j_call: TRBJ2-7
d_call: .
clone_size: .
v_call: TRBV1

cdr3_nt: TGTGCCTCCACACTAGCGGGAGCACCGGATACGCAGTATTTT
cdr3_aa: CASTLAGAPDTQYF
j_call: TRBJ2-3
d_call: TRBD2
clone_size: .
v_call: TRBV10-3

cdr3_nt: TGTGCCAGCAGGGCAGGGGGTCGCACCGGGGAGCTGTTTTTT
cdr3_aa: CASRAGGRTGELFF
j_call: TRBJ2-2
d_call: TRBD1
clone_size: few
v_call: TRBV27

cdr3_nt: TGTGCCAGCAGTTTACATGGTGGGGCAGAGCCCCAGCATTTT
cdr3_aa: CASSLHGGAEPQHF
j_call: TRBJ1-5
d_call: .
clone_size: .
v_call: TRBV27

cdr3_nt: TGTGCCAGCAGCTTAGGGGGCGGAACCTCCTACGAGCAGTACTTC
cdr3_aa: CASSLGGGTSYEQYF
j_call: TRBJ2-7
d_call: .
clone_size: .
v_call: TRBV7-2

cdr3_nt: TGTGCCAGTAGTATAGTCACTAGCGGACCCTACGAGCAGTACTTC
cdr3_aa: CASSIVTSGPYEQYF
j_call: TRBJ2-7
d_call: TRBD2
clone_size: .
v_call: TRBV19

cdr3_nt: TGTGCCAGCAGACCCAGCGGGTCCTACGAGCAGTACTTC
cdr3_aa: CASRPSGSYEQYF
j_call: TRBJ2-7
d_call: .
clone_size: once
v_call: TRBV7-9

cdr3_nt: TGCGCCAGCAGCTTCGGGACAGGGGGCACTGAAGCTTTCTTT
cdr3_aa: CASSFGTGGTEAFF
j_call: TRBJ1-1
d_call: TRBD1
clone_size: few
v_call: TRBV5-1

cdr3_nt: TGTGCCAGCAGCCGGGAGCGGAGGGGTAATTCACCCCTCCACTTT
cdr3_aa: CASSRERRGNSPLHF
j_call: TRBJ1-6
d_call: .
clone_size: .
v_call: TRBV5-6

cdr3_nt: TGTGCCAGCACCTCAGGGTCCCCCTACGAGCAGTACTTC
cdr3_aa: CASTSGSPYEQYF
j_call: TRBJ2-7
d_call: .
clone_size: few
v_call: TRBV6-6

cdr3_nt: TGTGCCAGCAGGAGGACAGGGGAAAACACCATATATTTT
cdr3_aa: CASRRTGENTIYF
j_call: TRBJ1-3
d_call: TRBD1
clone_size: .
v_call: TRBV5-4

cdr3_nt: TGCGCCAGCAGCCAGTTCTGGGCAAGCTCCTACGAGCAGTACTTC
cdr3_aa: CASSQFWASSYEQYF
j_call: TRBJ2-7
d_call: .
clone_size: .
v_call: TRBV4-3

cdr3_nt: TGTGCCAGCAGCTTGAGCCCCCTCCAAACCTACGAGCAGTACTTC
cdr3_aa: CASSLSPLQTYEQYF
j_call: TRBJ2-7
d_call: .
clone_size: .
v_call: TRBV7-6

cdr3_nt: TGTTCCAGCAGCTTAGGCACAGAGGCCAAAAACATTCAGTACTTC
cdr3_aa: CSSSLGTEAKNIQYF
j_call: TRBJ2-4
d_call: .
clone_size: .
v_call: TRBV7-9

cdr3_nt: TGTGCCATCCGGGGTCCGGGAGAGCAGTACTTC
cdr3_aa: CAIRGPGEQYF
j_call: TRBJ2-7
d_call: .
clone_size: .
v_call: TRBV28

cdr3_nt: TGTGCCTGGGGGGCCAGCTCCTACGAGCAGTACTTC
cdr3_aa: CAWGASSYEQYF
j_call: TRBJ2-7
d_call: .
clone_size: .
v_call: TRBV30

cdr3_nt: TGTGCCAGCAGCGGGACTATTTCCAATGAGCAGTTCTTC
cdr3_aa: CASSGTISNEQFF
j_call: TRBJ2-1
d_call: .
clone_size: .
v_call: TRBV9

cdr3_nt: TGTGCCACCAGCAGAGATTGGGAGGGCGGCTACACCTTC
cdr3_aa: CATSRDWEGGYTF
j_call: TRBJ1-2
d_call: .
clone_size: .
v_call: TRBV15